Below are 6 T cell receptor beta chains sequenced from a single sample in a study of human T cells and chemical hapten exposure. Sample time point: pre-sensitization, week 0. Treatment reported: therapeutic diphenylcyclopropenone sensitization with weekly scalp DPC. TCRdb passed the RACE reads through MiXCR, listing each CDR3 protein once. The table lists more than 250,000 distinct CDR3 sequences, almost 8% of them singletons. Sequences were derived from whole blood, sampled in connection with sensitization to the hapten diphenylcyclopropenone (DPC). These TCRs come from a man aged 18 to 35 with alopecia areata. Some clones in this sample may be carry-over from other donors' samples.

The chain combines TRBV5-1 with TRBJ2-3; maybe TRBD1 (5 bases). The CDR3 loop spans 13 amino acids. V was shortened by 5 bases and J by 6 bases, with 13 bases between the two germline ends. Germline V gives CDR1 SGHRS, CDR2 YFSETQ. The DNA of the CDR3 is TGCGCCAGCAGATTAGGGGTTTCGGATACGCAGTATTTT. Translated: CASRLGVSDTQYF.

The genes are TRBV7-2 and TRBJ2-1; D might be TRBD2 (6 bases). V was clipped by 5 bases and J by 3 bases, with 8 bases between them. The CDR3 contains 13 residues. The germline gives CDR1 SGHTA, CDR2 FQGNSA. The CDR3 nucleotides read TGTGCCAGCAGCACGGGGGTCTACAATGAGCAGTTCTTC. Translating it yields CASSTGVYNEQFF.

This clonotype appeared many times. The chain carries TRBV4-3 and TRBJ1-2, with 8 bases aligning to TRBD1. This CDR3 is built from 17 residues. The J segment lost 3 bases and the V segment lost 3 bases, leaving 12 bases of the junction unmatched. CDR1 and CDR2 (germline): LGHNA, YSLEER. CDR3 bases: TGCGCCAGCAGCCAGGGGACAGGACTAAGGAATCACTATGGCTACACCTTC. Translated, it gives CASSQGTGLRNHYGYTF.

J is TRBJ1-2 and V is TRBV5-1; D ambiguous. The germline V gene encodes CDR1 SGHRS and CDR2 YFSETQ. CDR3 length: 14 residues. With 0 bases removed from V and 0 bases from J, the gap between germline ends came to 6 bases. Here the CDR3 reads CASSLELANYGYTF. CDR3 DNA sequence: TGCGCCAGCAGCTTGGAGTTAGCTAACTATGGCTACACCTTC.

This clonotype was recorded at least ten times. The J gene is TRBJ2-5, the V gene TRBV7-6, with D possibly called TRBD1 or TRBD2 (5 bases each). From germline, CDR1 is SGHVS and CDR2 FNYEAQ. The CDR3 extends over 16 amino acids. Trimming removed 4 bases from V and 4 bases from J, with 19 bases in between. The CDR3 is CASSSPSFGGLETQYF. Written as DNA, the CDR3 is TGTGCCAGCAGCTCCCCTTCCTTTGGGGGATTAGAGACCCAGTACTTC. Drawing the rest from reference TRBV7-6 and TRBJ2-5, the complete variable domain is GAGVSQSPRYKVTKRGQDVALRCDPISGHVSLYWYRQALGQGPEFLTYFNYEAQQDKSGLPNDRFSAERPEGSISTLTIQRTEQRDSAMYRCASSSPSFGGLETQYFGPGTRLLVL.

This clonotype was picked up a small number of times. The gene calls are TRBV10-3 and TRBJ1-2, with 7 positions matching TRBD1. After removal of 0 bases from V and 8 bases from J, the junction contained 3 bases not matched to a gene. Germline CDR1 reads ENHRY; CDR2 reads SYGVKD. The CDR3 is 13 amino acids. The CDR3 DNA follows: TGTGCCATCAGTGAGTCGGGACAGCGAGGCTACACCTTC. Encoded protein: CAISESGQRGYTF.